This T cell receptor (beta chain) was observed in a study of early stage breast cancer tumors. As for the study in general: Invasive lobular carcinomas made up about 30% of the 12 ER+/PR+/HER2- tumors. Samples were sequenced at about 9.7-fold average coverage.

Study-wide points: In most of the 16 patients, blood comparison separated tumor from normal breast. Compared with adjacent normal breast tissue, tumors showed roughly 2.5-fold greater T cell density and higher clonality.

Repertoires were generated with immunoSEQ multiplex PCR, while TCRdb's copy carries only in-frame clones and drops some. Seen here are about 30,000 clones, almost 75% observed once, and the top ten hold around a tenth. Between the trimmed V and J ends, which lost 5 bases and 3 bases, there was a span of 16 bases. Per germline, CDR1 SGHTA and CDR2 FQGNSA. CDR3 length: 16 residues. With respect to this clone: The antigen remains undetermined.

Input material: breast tumor tissue. The J gene is TRBJ1-4, the V gene TRBV7-2, with a tentative D call TRBD1 (6 bases). The TCR originated in a person aged 30 to 39 with breast cancer. For the CDR3, the DNA is TGTGCCAGCAGCCCAGGGACACTACGGGCTAATGAAAAACTGTTTTTT. This sequence encodes CASSPGTLRANEKLFF.